The 26 T cell receptor beta chains below come from one sample, sequenced in a study of regulatory T cells in long-lasting Graves disease. Combining iRepertoire HTBI primers with Arm-PCR of CDR3 regions, the authors built TCR beta libraries. TCRdb recomputed calls from the multiplex PCR reads with MiXCR, one row per CDR3 protein. The sample lists some 250,000 distinct CDR3 sequences; 20% to 25% were seen once. Sample time point: newly diagnosed GD, antithyroid drugs for less than 3 months. PBMC-derived RNA was used for the TCR library. Material: peripheral blood mononuclear cells (PBMCs), obtained at new diagnosis, from a patient treated with antithyroid drugs. The source of these receptors is a female donor with Graves disease.

This clonotype occurred a few times. The rearrangement links TRBV6-2 or TRBV6-3 to TRBJ1-1; TRBD1 might be the D (5 bases). V lost 4 bases, J lost 0 bases, and 15 bases lay in between. Germline CDR1 reads MNHEY; CDR2 reads SVGEGT. The CDR3 loop spans 16 amino acids. The CDR3 loop reads CASSSFGHYMNTEAFF. The CDR3 nucleotides read TGTGCCAGCAGTTCTTTCGGACACTACATGAACACTGAAGCTTTCTTT.

The chain uses TRBV7-2 and TRBJ2-7; D may correspond to TRBD1 or TRBD2 (5 bases each). The CDR3 length is 14 residues. V lost 5 bases and J 0 bases, leaving 11 bases between the germline ends. CDR1 SGHTA and CDR2 FQGNSA come from the germline V gene. The CDR3 region has the DNA TGTGCCAGCAGCGTCCGGGACGCCTCCTACGAGCAGTACTTC. The encoded protein is CASSVRDASYEQYF. Complete variable domain (other parts from reference TRBV7-2 and TRBJ2-7): GAGVSQSPSNKVTEKGKDVELRCDPISGHTALYWYRQSLGQGLEFLIYFQGNSAPDKSGLPSDRFSAERTGGSVSTLTIQRTQQEDSAVYLCASSVRDASYEQYFGPGTRLTVT.

The sample holds many counts of this clonotype. J is TRBJ2-1 and V is TRBV7-2, with 13 bases matching TRBD2. The V segment lost 4 bases and the J segment 3 bases; nucleotides outside the gene matches: 9. This CDR3 is built from 18 residues. Germline V CDR1 and CDR2: SGHTA, FQGNSA. CDR3 sequence reads: CASSSTGTSGIRYNEQFF. CDR3 DNA: TGTGCCAGCAGCTCCACCGGGACTAGCGGGATACGCTACAATGAGCAGTTCTTC. Complete variable domain (other parts from reference TRBV7-2 and TRBJ2-1): GAGVSQSPSNKVTEKGKDVELRCDPISGHTALYWYRQSLGQGLEFLIYFQGNSAPDKSGLPSDRFSAERTGGSVSTLTIQRTQQEDSAVYLCASSSTGTSGIRYNEQFFGPGTRLTVL.

The chain uses TRBV7-3 and TRBJ2-1, with 8 bases aligning to TRBD1. CDR1 is SGHTA, CDR2 FQGTGA, per germline. After removal of 4 bases from V and 12 bases from J, the junction contained 8 bases not matched to a gene. This CDR3 has 13 residues. The CDR3 DNA reads as TGTGCCAGCAGCTCAGACAGGGGAAGTGTGCAGTTCTTC. Its protein product is CASSSDRGSVQFF.

The chain carries TRBV7-6 and TRBJ2-6; weak D call: TRBD1 (5 bases). Germline CDR1 is SGHVS and CDR2 is FNYEAQ. The CDR3 extends over 19 amino acids. Trimming removed 5 bases from V and 0 bases from J, with 20 bases in between. In DNA form, the CDR3 reads TGTGCCAGCAGCCCCCGGCCCATCAGGGCGTTCTCTGGGGCCAACGTCCTGACTTTC. It encodes CASSPRPIRAFSGANVLTF.

Many counts were recorded for this clonotype. V is TRBV7-6 and J is TRBJ2-7; 9 positions agree with TRBD2. There are 16 residues in the CDR3. V shed 1 base and J 7 bases; nucleotides not matched to a gene: 11. The germline CDR1 and CDR2 sequences are SGHVS and FNYEAQ. The CDR3 bases are TGTGCCAGCAGCTTAGAGGTGGCGGGAGGGCCTGGAGAGCAGTACTTC. Translation: CASSLEVAGGPGEQYF.

The sample holds many counts of this clonotype. V is TRBV3-1 and J is TRBJ2-6; D gene unclear. The length of the CDR3 is 15 residues. CDR1 is LGHDT and CDR2 is YNNKEL in the germline V gene (reference sequence). Trimming took 5 bases from V and 0 from J, leaving 8 bases between them. CDR3 in DNA: TGTGCCAGCAGCACGCAGATCTCTGGGGCCAACGTCCTGACTTTC. This sequence encodes CASSTQISGANVLTF.

As concerns this clonotype: A read error is possible here, since a much larger clone lies one base away. The rearrangement uses TRBV3-1 and TRBJ2-7; D might be TRBD1 or TRBD2, each matching 5 bases. The germline gives CDR1 LGHDT, CDR2 YNNKEL (reference sequence). V lost 3 bases, J lost 7 bases, and 16 bases lay in between. The length of the CDR3 is 14 residues. The CDR3 loop reads CASSHGDLHNEQYF. CDR3 bases: TGTGCCAGCAGCCACGGGGACCTACACAATGAGCAGTACTTC.

This clonotype appeared many times. J is TRBJ2-2 and V is TRBV28; 13 positions match TRBD2. This CDR3 is built from 18 residues. The germline V gene has CDR1 MDHEN and CDR2 SYDVKM. V shed 6 bases and J 4 bases; nucleotides not matched to a gene: 11. The CDR3 is CASSLTGTSGDRTGELFF. The CDR3 coding sequence is TGTGCCAGCAGCTTGACCGGGACTAGCGGGGACCGCACCGGGGAGCTGTTTTTT.

This chain connects TRBV5-5 to TRBJ2-1; 9 bases are a match to TRBD2. V was clipped by 2 bases and J by 5 bases; unmatched bases: 5. The length of the CDR3 is 15 residues. Germline lookup yields CDR1 SGHKS and CDR2 YYEKEE (reference sequence). The CDR3 reads CASSFSGGRNNEQFF. The CDR3 DNA is TGTGCCAGCAGCTTTAGCGGGGGAAGAAACAATGAGCAGTTCTTC.

This clonotype was detected only a few times. The chain uses TRBV29-1 and TRBJ1-4, with D perhaps matching TRBD1 (6 bases). Germline V gene data show CDR1 as SQVTM and CDR2 as ANQGSEA. Trimming took 5 bases from V and 0 from J, leaving 7 bases between them. The CDR3 covers 13 residues. CDR3 nucleotides: TGCAGCGTTACAGGGCCAACTAATGAAAAACTGTTTTTT. Protein product: CSVTGPTNEKLFF.

V usage is TRBV10-3 and J usage is TRBJ1-5; 8 nucleotides match TRBD1. The CDR3 length is 16 residues. Germline assignment: CDR1 ENHRY and CDR2 SYGVKD. After removal of 2 bases from V and 9 bases from J, the junction contained 12 bases not matched to a gene. CDR3 loop: CAISEPKGQGEGPQHF. The CDR3 DNA follows: TGTGCCATCAGTGAGCCTAAAGGACAGGGCGAGGGGCCCCAGCATTTT.

Ten or more counts support this clonotype. The chain joins TRBV12-3 or TRBV12-4 to TRBJ2-3, with TRBD1 matching 7 bases. Trimming removed 7 bases from V and 5 bases from J; junction bases left unmatched: 6. The CDR3 loop spans 13 amino acids. The CDR3 region is CASTGQSIDTQYF. In nucleotides, the CDR3 is TGTGCCAGCACGGGACAGTCCATAGATACGCAGTATTTT.

The chain carries TRBV10-3 and TRBJ2-5; D perhaps matches TRBD1 (5 bases). Trimming removed 5 bases at V and 2 bases at J, with 9 bases between. From germline, CDR1 is ENHRY and CDR2 SYGVKD. The CDR3 has 13 amino acids. CDR3 nucleotide sequence: TGTGCCATCAGTCTGACAGATCAAGAGACCCAGTACTTC. Translating it yields CAISLTDQETQYF.

This sequence joins TRBV6-2 or TRBV6-3 and TRBJ1-6; D is possibly TRBD1 (5 bases). V gave up 2 bases and J gave up 4 bases, with 15 bases separating them. Germline CDR1 is MNHEY and CDR2 is SVGEGT. The CDR3 consists of 17 residues. The CDR3: CASSYERTNKYNSPLHF. In nucleotides, the CDR3 is TGTGCCAGCAGTTACGAGAGGACAAATAAGTATAATTCACCCCTCCACTTT.

The CDR3 is CASSQLAGRVTEAFF. The CDR3 DNA is TGCGCCAGCAGCCAGCTGGCCGGGAGGGTCACTGAAGCTTTCTTT. This rearrangement joins TRBV5-1 to TRBJ1-1; no definite D call. V dropped 4 bases and J dropped 4 bases, with 17 bases sitting between them. This CDR3 is built from 15 residues. Looked up from germline, CDR1 is SGHRS and CDR2 is YFSETQ. Based on the CDR3 plus reference TRBV5-1 and TRBJ1-1, the full variable domain is KAGVTQTPRYLIKTRGQQVTLSCSPISGHRSVSWYQQTPGQGLQFLFEYFSETQRNKGNFPGRFSGRQFSNSRSEMNVSTLELGDSALYLCASSQLAGRVTEAFFGQGTRLTVV.

This clonotype was recorded at least ten times. The genes are TRBV12-3 or TRBV12-4 and TRBJ1-5; D perhaps matches TRBD1 (6 bases). The length of the CDR3 is 16 residues. V gave up 5 bases and J gave up 6 bases, with 20 bases separating them. Written as DNA, the CDR3 is TGTGCCAGCAGTCCCCTTTTGGGGGGCGCGAGTCAGCCCCAGCATTTT. Translation gives CASSPLLGGASQPQHF.

Turning to this clonotype: With only one base between it and a far larger clone, this is likely a read error. CDR3 protein: CASSLDGPLDEQFF. The DNA for the CDR3 is TGTGCCAGCAGCTTAGACGGCCCTCTGGATGAGCAGTTCTTC. V is TRBV7-3 and J is TRBJ2-1; D gene uncertain. Trimming pared 2 bases from V and 8 bases from J, leaving 13 bases between. CDR1 is SGHTA, CDR2 FQGTGA, per germline. The CDR3 length is 14 residues.

This clonotype turned up a few times. V usage is TRBV19 and J usage is TRBJ1-1, with a tentative D call TRBD1 (5 bases). The CDR3 contains 16 residues. The germline V and J ends were trimmed by 5 bases and 1 base, with 17 bases remaining between them. Germline V gene lookup returns CDR1 LNHDA and CDR2 SQIVND (reference sequence). The CDR3 region has the DNA TGTGCCAGTAGTCCTCTAGTGGGGCAGGGGAACACTGAAGCTTTCTTT. Its protein is CASSPLVGQGNTEAFF.

For this clonotype: A far larger clone lies a single base away; this is likely a read error. V is TRBV2 and J is TRBJ2-1; the match to TRBD2 covers 8 bases. The germline gives CDR1 SNHLY, CDR2 FYNNEI. The CDR3 length is 14 residues. The CDR3: CASSFSGTYNKQFF. In nucleotides, the CDR3 is TGTGCCAGCAGCTTTAGCGGGACCTACAATAAGCAGTTCTTC.

The genes are TRBV7-8 and TRBJ2-3; 8 bases fit TRBD2. The CDR3 sequence is 15 residues long. Trimming removed 5 bases from V and 1 base from J; junction bases left unmatched: 5. Germline loops: CDR1 SGHVS, CDR2 FQNEAQ. The CDR3 is CASSPYSGGTDTQYF. The CDR3 DNA is TGTGCCAGCAGCCCCTATAGCGGGGGCACAGATACGCAGTATTTT.

The chain carries TRBV7-2 and TRBJ1-2; TRBD1 matches 9 bases. Germline V gives CDR1 SGHTA, CDR2 FQGNSA. The CDR3 has 15 amino acids. The trim removed 7 bases at V and 5 bases at J, leaving 11 bases unmatched. The CDR3 is CASNPTGQGIYGYTF. For the CDR3, the DNA is TGTGCCAGCAATCCTACTGGACAGGGGATTTATGGCTACACCTTC.

The V gene is TRBV6-5, the J gene TRBJ2-7; D remains unclear. V dropped 2 bases and J dropped 2 bases, with 7 bases sitting between them. The CDR3 is 13 residues long. Germline CDR1 and CDR2: MNHEY and SVGAGI. The CDR3 region is CASSYNGAYEQYF. CDR3 nucleotides: TGTGCCAGCAGTTACAATGGGGCCTACGAGCAGTACTTC.

This clonotype occurred many times. The V gene is TRBV28, the J gene TRBJ1-1; no firm D call. The CDR3 is 13 residues long. V dropped 3 bases and J dropped 6 bases, with 11 bases sitting between them. Per the germline V gene, CDR1 is MDHEN and CDR2 is SYDVKM. CDR3 region: CASSFGRASEAFF. DNA for the CDR3: TGTGCCAGCAGTTTCGGGAGGGCCTCTGAAGCTTTCTTT.

This clonotype has just one count. The rearrangement links TRBV7-9 to TRBJ2-3; no firm D call. The germline V and J ends were trimmed by 5 bases and 4 bases, with 13 bases remaining between them. This CDR3 is built from 14 residues. The germline CDR1 and CDR2 sequences are SEHNR and FQNEAQ (reference sequence). Here the CDR3 reads CASSPIGRSDTQYF. The CDR3, as DNA: TGTGCCAGCAGCCCGATCGGTCGCTCAGATACGCAGTATTTT.

Notes on this clonotype: Possible read error: a much larger clone is one base away. The chain combines TRBV5-8 with TRBJ2-3, with D maybe TRBD1 (5 bases). CDR1 is SGHTS, CDR2 YDEGEE, per germline. This CDR3 has 11 residues. With 6 bases removed from V and 10 bases from J, the gap between germline ends came to 12 bases. The CDR3 is CASNRTVPQYF. The CDR3 nucleotides are TGTGCCAGCAACAGGACGGTCCCGCAGTATTTT.